A single sample gave rise to the 22 T cell receptor beta chains below, sequenced in a study of blood T cells in healthy people across ages. Then a second PCR, running about 6 to 12 cycles, was carried out with a sample-barcoded 5' primer and a J-beta primer mix. Using its own MiXCR run on the 5' RACE reads, TCRdb lists one record per CDR3 protein. Among around 1,500,000 distinct CDR3 sequences listed, roughly 40% were seen once. Sequences were obtained from blood. The receptors derive from a woman aged 18-35 years in good health.

This chain connects TRBV25-1 to TRBJ1-4; D uncertain. The CDR3 has 17 residues. Trimming removed 6 bases from V and 6 bases from J, with 23 bases in between. CDR1 and CDR2 from the germline V gene are MGHDK and SYGVNS. The CDR3 bases are TGTGCCAGCAGCGATATAGCTAATTCTTGGGTTTATGAAAAACTGTTTTTT. Its translation: CASSDIANSWVYEKLFF. The whole variable domain, remainder taken from reference TRBV25-1 and TRBJ1-4, is EADIYQTPRYLVIGTGKKITLECSQTMGHDKMYWYQQDPGMELHLIHYSYGVNSTEKGDLSSESTVSRIRTEHFPLTLESARPSHTSQYLCASSDIANSWVYEKLFFGSGTQLSVL.

Only a few counts were recorded for this clonotype. This chain joins TRBV20-1 and TRBJ2-1, with no clear D. V lost 1 base and J 5 bases, leaving 9 bases between the germline ends. Germline CDR1 and CDR2: DFQATT and SNEGSKA (reference sequence). The CDR3 consists of 13 residues. Written as DNA, the CDR3 is TGCAGTGCTAGAGGATCACTTAACAATGAGCAGTTCTTC. Residues: CSARGSLNNEQFF.

The V gene is TRBV20-1, the J gene TRBJ2-4; D might be TRBD1 or TRBD2, each matching 5 bases. The CDR3 extends over 17 amino acids. The V end lost 6 bases, the J end lost 4 bases, and 25 bases lay between the germline ends. CDR1 is DFQATT, CDR2 SNEGSKA, per germline (reference sequence). The CDR3 region is CSARARGTPSGKNIQYF. In DNA form, the CDR3 reads TGCAGTGCCAGGGCGAGGGGAACCCCCTCCGGGAAAAACATTCAGTACTTC.

The V gene is TRBV20-1, the J gene TRBJ2-1; 9 bases agree with TRBD2. Germline values: CDR1 DFQATT, CDR2 SNEGSKA (reference sequence). This CDR3 has 14 amino acids. J gave up 3 bases and V 6 bases, and 6 bases lay outside the gene matches. CDR3 nucleotide sequence: TGCAGTGCCCCCGCTAGCGGGGTCTACAATGAGCAGTTCTTC. Translation gives CSAPASGVYNEQFF.

The chain has TRBV5-1 and TRBJ2-1, with unresolved D. V lost 0 bases, J lost 0 bases, and 10 bases lay in between. This CDR3 spans 16 amino acids. CDR1 and CDR2 from the germline V gene are SGHRS and YFSETQ. The CDR3 is CASSLVPDTSYNEQFF. The CDR3 DNA reads as TGCGCCAGCAGCTTGGTTCCGGATACCTCCTACAATGAGCAGTTCTTC.

The V call is TRBV29-1, the J call TRBJ1-3; the match to TRBD1 covers 11 bases. Germline V gene sequence: CDR1 SQVTM, CDR2 ANQGSEA. The ends lost 7 bases at V and 1 base at J; junction bases unmatched: 9. This CDR3 is 16 amino acids long. The CDR3 loop is CSARPGQGGSGNTIYF. The CDR3 DNA is TGCAGCGCCCGCCCGGGACAGGGGGGGTCTGGAAACACCATATATTTT.

The chain employs TRBV28 and TRBJ1-2; tentatively, D is TRBD1 (5 bases). Germline CDR1 MDHEN, CDR2 SYDVKM. The germline V and J ends were trimmed by 6 bases and 1 base, with 15 bases remaining between them. This CDR3 is 15 amino acids long. The CDR3: CASRRFGTSNYGYTF. The CDR3 DNA follows: TGTGCCAGCAGACGGTTCGGGACCAGTAACTATGGCTACACCTTC.

The V call is TRBV2, the J call TRBJ1-2, with 9 bases aligning to TRBD1. Germline V gene lookup returns CDR1 SNHLY and CDR2 FYNNEI. J was trimmed by 2 bases and V by 7 bases; bases with no gene match: 11. This CDR3 region has 16 residues. The CDR3 DNA sequence: TGTGCCAGCATTCAATTCCGGACAGGGGAGAACTATGGCTACACCTTC. Translation gives CASIQFRTGENYGYTF.

In its sample, this clonotype was seen a few times. The chain couples TRBV20-1 to TRBJ2-7; D may be TRBD2 (5 bases). The V and J ends lost 7 bases and 0 bases respectively, with 19 bases between them. The CDR3 length is 15 residues. CDR1 and CDR2 from the germline V gene are DFQATT and SNEGSKA (reference sequence). CDR3 nucleotides: TGCAGTGGGTTAGGAGCGGACCGTACCTCCTACGAGCAGTACTTC. It encodes CSGLGADRTSYEQYF.

This clonotype was seen more than once but under ten times. The CDR3 bases are TGTGCCAGCAGCGCCGGGCCCCTCAGGTCCTACGAGCAGTACTTC. It encodes CASSAGPLRSYEQYF. The chain couples TRBV9 to TRBJ2-7; D is undetermined. The CDR3 length is 15 residues. Trimming removed 3 bases from V and 1 base from J, with 14 bases in between. Germline V gene lookup returns CDR1 SGDLS and CDR2 YYNGEE.

The chain recombines TRBV11-2 with TRBJ1-1, with 7 nucleotides matching TRBD1. The CDR3 covers 17 residues. Germline V gives CDR1 SGHAT, CDR2 FQNNGV. V was pared by 3 bases and J by 0 bases, with 10 bases of the junction left unmatched. CDR3 sequence: CASSFSSRGRLNTEAFF. DNA for the CDR3: TGTGCCAGCAGCTTCTCTTCAAGGGGGCGGTTGAACACTGAAGCTTTCTTT.

V usage is TRBV7-2 and J usage is TRBJ2-1, with D possibly being TRBD2 (6 bases). This CDR3 is built from 15 residues. V lost 2 bases and J lost 8, with 16 bases in between. Per germline, CDR1 SGHTA and CDR2 FQGNSA. CDR3 residues: CASSLLAWGQDEQFF. As DNA, the CDR3 is TGTGCCAGCAGCTTACTAGCGTGGGGTCAGGATGAGCAGTTCTTC.

This rearrangement joins TRBV6-1 to TRBJ2-4; 8 bases align to TRBD2. TRBJ2-7 explains the end of the DNA better; the J call may be wrong. This CDR3 is built from 19 residues. Germline CDR1 reads MNHNS; CDR2 reads SASEGT. The CDR3 sequence is CASSEALAGGVLALYEQYF. The DNA for the CDR3 is TGTGCCAGCAGTGAAGCGCTCGCGGGGGGAGTCCTTGCGCTCTACGAGCAGTACTTC.

J is TRBJ2-5 and V is TRBV4-2; 10 nucleotides line up with TRBD1. The J call is in doubt because the DNA end fits TRBJ2-7 better. Germline CDR1 reads LGHNA; CDR2 reads YNFKEQ. The CDR3 has 14 residues. The CDR3, as DNA: TGTGCCAGCAGCTTAACCGGGACAGGGGTCGAGCAGTACTTC. Translation: CASSLTGTGVEQYF.

The chain is built from TRBV11-2 and TRBJ1-1; TRBD1 might be the D (6 bases). Per germline, CDR1 SGHAT and CDR2 FQNNGV. This CDR3 contains 14 residues. V lost 5 bases, J lost 3 bases, and 13 bases lay in between. CDR3 sequence reads: CASSVVGQYTEAFF. The CDR3 DNA sequence: TGTGCCAGCAGCGTCGTAGGACAGTACACTGAAGCTTTCTTT.

For this clonotype: This may arise from a read error, as a much more abundant clone is one base away. The rearrangement joins TRBV10-3 to TRBJ2-1, with D perhaps given as TRBD1 or TRBD2 (6 bases each). Judging by the DNA end, TRBJ2-7 fits better; the J call may be wrong. Germline values: CDR1 ENHRY, CDR2 SYGVKD. The CDR3 contains 15 residues. CDR3: CAISDRTVADYEQYF. In DNA, the CDR3 is TGTGCCATCAGTGATAGGACAGTAGCGGACTACGAGCAGTACTTC.

V usage is TRBV5-1 and J usage is TRBJ2-3; D is unresolved. CDR3 length: 17 residues. V was cut by 0 bases and J by 1 base, with 15 bases left in between. Germline V gene sequence: CDR1 SGHRS, CDR2 YFSETQ. The CDR3 DNA follows: TGCGCCAGCAGCTTGGCAAAACAAGGGCCGGGCACAGATACGCAGTATTTT. Its translation: CASSLAKQGPGTDTQYF.

This sequence joins TRBV6-1 and TRBJ2-7; D perhaps matches TRBD2 (6 bases). The tail of the sequence fits TRBJ2-5 better, so the J call may be wrong. Germline CDR1 is MNHNS and CDR2 is SASEGT. The CDR3 contains 17 residues. Here the CDR3 DNA reads TGTGCCAGCAGTGAAAGGATAGCGGCCTCTCGGAGGGAGACCCAGTACTTC. Translation gives CASSERIAASRRETQYF.

The rearrangement uses TRBV10-3 and TRBJ1-4; D possibly corresponds to TRBD1 (6 bases). CDR1 is ENHRY, CDR2 SYGVKD, per germline. Trimming pared 4 bases from V and 5 bases from J, leaving 11 bases between. The CDR3 is made up of 14 amino acids. The CDR3 bases are TGTGCCATCAGTGGGTCAGGGGAAAATGAAAAACTGTTTTTT. This gives the protein CAISGSGENEKLFF.

This clonotype was found a few times. The chain joins TRBV4-1 to TRBJ2-1; the D call may be TRBD1 or TRBD2 (5 bases each). CDR1 is MGHRA, CDR2 YSYEKL, per germline. Trimming cost V 1 base and J 8 bases, with 12 bases left between them. The CDR3 totals 14 residues. The CDR3 here is CASSQGGNGDEQFF. DNA of the CDR3: TGCGCCAGCAGCCAAGGGGGGAATGGGGATGAGCAGTTCTTC.

The chain uses TRBV4-1 and TRBJ1-2, with 9 bases identical to TRBD1. Trimming removed 4 bases from V and 11 bases from J; junction bases left unmatched: 11. CDR1 MGHRA and CDR2 YSYEKL come from the germline V gene. The CDR3 runs 14 residues. CDR3 residues: CASSPRGQGFAYTF. The CDR3 DNA sequence: TGCGCCAGCAGCCCCCGGGGACAGGGTTTCGCGTACACCTTC.

This clonotype was observed at least ten times. This chain joins TRBV29-1 and TRBJ2-7; unclear D gene. V lost 4 bases to trimming and J lost 0 bases, with 10 bases between them. CDR3 length: 13 residues. The V gene's germline CDR1 is SQVTM and CDR2 ANQGSEA. The CDR3: CSVAPDNSYEQYF. The DNA for the CDR3 is TGCAGCGTTGCGCCCGACAACTCCTACGAGCAGTACTTC.